What follows are 9 T cell receptor beta chains derived from one specimen sequenced in a study of cytomegalovirus exposure and HLA in healthy donors. PCR primers comprised 60 Vbeta and 13 Jbeta primers. Sequencing used immunoSEQ multiplex PCR; TCRdb keeps in-frame clones, though not all of them. The repertoire includes 150,000 to 180,000 clones, 70% to 90% of them detected once, and 5.6% sits in the top ten. The specimen sequenced was PBMCs. These receptors originate from a middle-aged woman in good health and CMV-seropositive.

The chain uses TRBV10-2 and TRBJ2-1; D call uncertain. CDR1 WSHSY and CDR2 SAAADI come from the germline V gene. The CDR3 consists of 12 residues. Trimming cost V 4 bases and J 7 bases, with 8 bases left between them. This chain's CDR3 is CASSGPSNEQFF. Here the CDR3 DNA reads TGCGCCAGCAGTGGGCCCTCAAATGAGCAGTTCTTC.

V is TRBV7-3 and J is TRBJ2-2, with D maybe TRBD1 (6 bases). CDR3 length equals 15 residues. V shed 5 bases and J shed 5 bases, with 15 bases lying between them. CDR1 SGHTA and CDR2 FQGTGA come from the germline V gene. CDR3 DNA: TGTGCCAGCAGCCCCCGAGCGCAGGGGACCGGGGAGCTGTTTTTT. This encodes CASSPRAQGTGELFF. Filled out from reference TRBV7-3 and TRBJ2-2, the complete variable domain reads GAGVSQTPSNKVTEKGKYVELRCDPISGHTALYWYRQSLGQGPEFLIYFQGTGAADDSGLPNDRFFAVRPEGSVSTLKIQRTERGDSAVYLCASSPRAQGTGELFFGEGSRLTVL.

V and J are TRBV6-5 and TRBJ1-1; TRBD1 is a possible D gene (6 bases). The CDR3 is 14 amino acids. V gave up 8 bases and J gave up 6 bases, with 19 bases separating them. The germline V gene encodes CDR1 MNHEY and CDR2 SVGAGI. CDR3 sequence reads: CASAFPGDSAEAFF. DNA for the CDR3: TGTGCCAGCGCTTTCCCAGGGGATTCCGCTGAAGCTTTCTTT.

This rearrangement joins TRBV6-5 to TRBJ2-2; 10 bases align to TRBD2. From germline, CDR1 is MNHEY and CDR2 SVGAGI. The CDR3 is 16 amino acids. The V and J ends lost 2 bases and 8 bases, in that order; junction bases with no gene match: 8. CDR3 nucleotides: TGTGCCAGCAGTTACGGCCCTAGCGGGAGTCTTGGGGAGCTGTTTTTT. It yields the protein CASSYGPSGSLGELFF.

The V and J genes are TRBV15 and TRBJ2-7; D perhaps matches TRBD1 (6 bases). Germline CDR1 reads LNHNV; CDR2 reads YYDKDF (reference sequence). V gave up 1 base and J gave up 5 bases, with 18 bases separating them. This CDR3 spans 16 amino acids. This CDR3 reads CATSRGFDRSNNEQYF. In nucleotides, the CDR3 is TGTGCCACCAGCAGAGGTTTTGACAGGTCAAATAACGAGCAGTACTTC.

The J gene is TRBJ2-3, the V gene TRBV5-1, with TRBD2 as a possible D gene (6 bases). The CDR3 totals 16 residues. Trimming pared 0 bases from V and 2 bases from J, leaving 13 bases between. Germline V gene lookup returns CDR1 SGHRS and CDR2 YFSETQ. The CDR3: CASSLEVGGSTDTQYF. In DNA, the CDR3 is TGCGCCAGCAGCTTGGAAGTGGGAGGCTCCACAGATACGCAGTATTTT.

The V and J genes are TRBV5-1 and TRBJ2-1; a weak D match, TRBD2 (6 bases). The germline V and J ends were trimmed by 4 bases and 3 bases, with 11 bases remaining between them. Germline CDR1 reads SGHRS; CDR2 reads YFSETQ. The CDR3 covers 14 residues. The CDR3 spells CASSLLDYYNEQFF. The CDR3 coding sequence is TGCGCCAGCAGCCTACTGGACTACTACAATGAGCAGTTCTTC.

This chain connects TRBV19 to TRBJ2-2, with D possibly TRBD2 on 5 matching bases. The CDR3 is 15 amino acids. Germline-derived CDR1 and CDR2 are LNHDA and SQIVND (reference sequence). V was shortened by 3 bases and J by 4 bases, with 12 bases between the two germline ends. The CDR3 spells CASSIQIRGTGELFF. The CDR3 nucleotides are TGTGCCAGTAGTATCCAGATCCGGGGCACCGGGGAGCTGTTTTTT.

V and J are TRBV5-1 and TRBJ1-4; D perhaps matches TRBD1 (5 bases). The germline V gene has CDR1 SGHRS and CDR2 YFSETQ. Trimming removed 4 bases from V and 2 bases from J, with 9 bases in between. The CDR3 sequence is 14 residues long. CDR3 nucleotide sequence: TGCGCCAGCAGCACAGGACGGACTAATGAAAAACTGTTTTTT. Its protein product is CASSTGRTNEKLFF.